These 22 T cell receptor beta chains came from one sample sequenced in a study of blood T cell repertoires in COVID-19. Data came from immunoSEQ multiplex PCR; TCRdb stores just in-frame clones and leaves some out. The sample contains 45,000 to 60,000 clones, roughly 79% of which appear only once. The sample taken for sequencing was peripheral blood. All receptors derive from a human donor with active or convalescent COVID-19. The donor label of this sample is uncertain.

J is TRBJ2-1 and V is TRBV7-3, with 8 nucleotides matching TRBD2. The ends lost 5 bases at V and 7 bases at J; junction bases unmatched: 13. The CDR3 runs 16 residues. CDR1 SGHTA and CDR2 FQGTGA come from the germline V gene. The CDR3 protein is CASSLRAGVGLNEQFF. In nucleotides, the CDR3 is TGTGCCAGCAGCCTACGAGCGGGAGTGGGTCTTAATGAGCAGTTCTTC. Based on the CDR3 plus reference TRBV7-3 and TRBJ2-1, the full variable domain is GAGVSQTPSNKVTEKGKYVELRCDPISGHTALYWYRQSLGQGPEFLIYFQGTGAADDSGLPNDRFFAVRPEGSVSTLKIQRTERGDSAVYLCASSLRAGVGLNEQFFGPGTRLTVL.

The CDR3 nucleotides are TGTGCCAGTTCAACAGGGATAGGTGAAAAACTGTTTTTT. This gives the protein CASSTGIGEKLFF. This chain links TRBV19 with TRBJ1-4; D may be TRBD1 (6 bases). The CDR3 spans 13 residues. V gave up 8 bases and J gave up 7 bases, with 14 bases separating them. Germline-derived CDR1 and CDR2 are LNHDA and SQIVND (reference sequence).

CDR3 in amino acids: CASSLRQGGETQYF. CDR3 nucleotides: TGTGCCAGCAGCTTAAGGCAGGGAGGGGAGACCCAGTACTTC. V and J are TRBV7-9 and TRBJ2-5; 7 bases fit TRBD2. The germline gives CDR1 SEHNR, CDR2 FQNEAQ (reference sequence). The junction had 5 bases not matched to a gene; V was cut back by 2 bases and J by 5 bases. The CDR3 consists of 14 residues.

CDR3 residues: CAWSVPRGGNYGYTF. The CDR3 nucleotides are TGTGCCTGGAGTGTTCCCAGGGGTGGTAACTATGGCTACACCTTC. V and J are TRBV30 and TRBJ1-2; weak D call: TRBD1 (6 bases). V was shortened by 0 bases and J by 1 base, with 12 bases between the two germline ends. CDR3 length: 15 residues. Germline loops: CDR1 GTSNPN, CDR2 SVGIG (reference sequence).

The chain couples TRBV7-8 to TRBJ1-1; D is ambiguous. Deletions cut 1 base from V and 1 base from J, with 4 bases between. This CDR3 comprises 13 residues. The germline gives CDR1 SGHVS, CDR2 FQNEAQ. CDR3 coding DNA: TGTGCCAGCAGCTTAGACAGGAACACTGAAGCTTTCTTT. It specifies CASSLDRNTEAFF.

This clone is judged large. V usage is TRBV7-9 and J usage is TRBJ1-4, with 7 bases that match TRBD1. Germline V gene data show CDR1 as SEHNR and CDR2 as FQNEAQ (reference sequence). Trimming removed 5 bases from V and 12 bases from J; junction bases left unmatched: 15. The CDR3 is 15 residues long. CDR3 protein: CASSPTTGSSEQLFF. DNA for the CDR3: TGTGCCAGCAGCCCTACGACAGGGTCTTCTGAGCAACTGTTTTTT.

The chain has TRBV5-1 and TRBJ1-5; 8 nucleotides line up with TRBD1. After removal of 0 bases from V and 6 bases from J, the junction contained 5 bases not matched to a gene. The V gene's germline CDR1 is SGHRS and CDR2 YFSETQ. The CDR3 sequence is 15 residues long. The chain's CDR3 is CASSLEGQGPQPQHF. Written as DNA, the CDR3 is TGCGCCAGCAGCTTGGAAGGACAGGGTCCTCAGCCCCAGCATTTT.

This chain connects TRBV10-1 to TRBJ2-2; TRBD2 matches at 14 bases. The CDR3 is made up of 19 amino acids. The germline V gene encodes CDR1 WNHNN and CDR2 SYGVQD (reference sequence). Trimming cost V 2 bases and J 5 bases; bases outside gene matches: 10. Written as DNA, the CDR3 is TGCGCCAGCAGTGAGCCCCGGACTAGCGGGAGGAGGGGTACCGGGGAGCTGTTTTTT. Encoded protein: CASSEPRTSGRRGTGELFF.

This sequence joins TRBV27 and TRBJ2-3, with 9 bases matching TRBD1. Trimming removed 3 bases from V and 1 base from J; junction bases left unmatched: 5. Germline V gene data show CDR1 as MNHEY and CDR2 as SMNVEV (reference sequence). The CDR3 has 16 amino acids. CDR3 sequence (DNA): TGTGCCAGCAGTTTGGGACAGGGAATGGGCACAGATACGCAGTATTTT. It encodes CASSLGQGMGTDTQYF.

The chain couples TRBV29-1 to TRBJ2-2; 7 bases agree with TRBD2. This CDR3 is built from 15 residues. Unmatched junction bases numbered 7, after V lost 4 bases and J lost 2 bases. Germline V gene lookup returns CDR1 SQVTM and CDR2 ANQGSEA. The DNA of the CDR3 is TGCAGCGTTGTGGGGGGAGGGCCCAACACCGGGGAGCTGTTTTTT. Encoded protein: CSVVGGGPNTGELFF.

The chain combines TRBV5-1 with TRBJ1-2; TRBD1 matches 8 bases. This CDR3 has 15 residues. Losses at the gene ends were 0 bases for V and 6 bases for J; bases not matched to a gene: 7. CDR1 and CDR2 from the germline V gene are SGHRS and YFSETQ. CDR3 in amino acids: CASSLEAQGADGYTF. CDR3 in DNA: TGCGCCAGCAGCTTGGAAGCCCAGGGGGCGGATGGCTACACCTTC.

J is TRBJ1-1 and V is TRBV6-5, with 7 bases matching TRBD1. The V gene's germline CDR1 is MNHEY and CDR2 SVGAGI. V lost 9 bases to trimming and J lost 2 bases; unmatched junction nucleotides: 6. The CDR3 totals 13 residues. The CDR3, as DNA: TGTGCCAGTTACCGGGACAGTAACACTGAAGCTTTCTTT. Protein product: CASYRDSNTEAFF.

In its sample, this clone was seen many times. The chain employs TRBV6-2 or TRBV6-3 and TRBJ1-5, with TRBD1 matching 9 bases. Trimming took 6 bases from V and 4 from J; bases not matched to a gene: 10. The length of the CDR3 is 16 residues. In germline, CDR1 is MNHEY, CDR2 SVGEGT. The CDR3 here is CASSETWDRANQPQHF. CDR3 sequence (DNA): TGTGCCAGCAGCGAAACCTGGGACAGGGCGAATCAGCCCCAGCATTTT.

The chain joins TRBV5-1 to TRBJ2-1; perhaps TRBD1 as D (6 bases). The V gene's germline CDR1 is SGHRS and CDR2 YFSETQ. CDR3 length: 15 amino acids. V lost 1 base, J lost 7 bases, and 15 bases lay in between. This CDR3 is CASSLQGTVRNEQFF. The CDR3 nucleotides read TGCGCCAGCAGCTTGCAGGGGACGGTTCGTAATGAGCAGTTCTTC.

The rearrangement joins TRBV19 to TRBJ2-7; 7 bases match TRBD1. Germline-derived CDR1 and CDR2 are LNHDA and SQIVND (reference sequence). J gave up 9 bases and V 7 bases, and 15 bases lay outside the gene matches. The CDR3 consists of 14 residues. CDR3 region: CASTLGGAGGRQYF. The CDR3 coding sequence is TGTGCCAGTACTCTAGGCGGTGCAGGGGGACGGCAGTACTTC.

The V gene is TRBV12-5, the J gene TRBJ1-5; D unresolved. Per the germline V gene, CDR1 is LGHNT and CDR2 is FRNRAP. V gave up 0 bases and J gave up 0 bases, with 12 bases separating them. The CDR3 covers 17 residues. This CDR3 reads CASGLVGPGYSNQPQHF. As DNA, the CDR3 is TGTGCTAGTGGTTTGGTAGGGCCGGGGTATAGCAATCAGCCCCAGCATTTT.

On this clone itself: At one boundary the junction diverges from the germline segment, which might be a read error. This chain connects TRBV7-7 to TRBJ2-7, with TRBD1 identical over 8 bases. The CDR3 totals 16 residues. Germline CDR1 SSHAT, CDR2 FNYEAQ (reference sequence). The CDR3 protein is CASSPILRDRTYEQYF. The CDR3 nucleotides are TGTGCTAGCAGCCCCATCCTCCGGGACAGGACCTACGAGCAGTACTTC.

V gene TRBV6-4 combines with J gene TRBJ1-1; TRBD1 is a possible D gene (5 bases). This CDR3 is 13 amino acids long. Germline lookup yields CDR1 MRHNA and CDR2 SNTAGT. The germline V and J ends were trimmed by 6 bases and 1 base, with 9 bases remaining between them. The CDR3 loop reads CASRADRNTEAFF. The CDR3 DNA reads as TGTGCCAGCAGAGCCGACAGGAACACTGAAGCTTTCTTT.

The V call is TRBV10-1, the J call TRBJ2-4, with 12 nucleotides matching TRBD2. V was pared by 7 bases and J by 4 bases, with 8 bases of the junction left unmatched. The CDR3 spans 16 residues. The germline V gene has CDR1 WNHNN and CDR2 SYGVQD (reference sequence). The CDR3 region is CASTNGLAGGKNIQYF. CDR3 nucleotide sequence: TGCGCCAGCACCAATGGGCTAGCGGGAGGGAAAAACATTCAGTACTTC.

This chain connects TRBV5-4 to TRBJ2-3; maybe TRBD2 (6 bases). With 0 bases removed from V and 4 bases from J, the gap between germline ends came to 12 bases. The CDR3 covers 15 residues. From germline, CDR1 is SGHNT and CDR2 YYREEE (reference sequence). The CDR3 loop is CASSLDGSPPDTQYF. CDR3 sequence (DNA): TGTGCCAGCAGCTTGGACGGGAGTCCCCCAGATACGCAGTATTTT. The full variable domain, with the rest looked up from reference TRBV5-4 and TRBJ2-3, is ETGVTQSPTHLIKTRGQQVTLRCSSQSGHNTVSWYQQALGQGPQFIFQYYREEENGRGNFPPRFSGLQFPNYSSELNVNALELDDSALYLCASSLDGSPPDTQYFGPGTRLTVL.

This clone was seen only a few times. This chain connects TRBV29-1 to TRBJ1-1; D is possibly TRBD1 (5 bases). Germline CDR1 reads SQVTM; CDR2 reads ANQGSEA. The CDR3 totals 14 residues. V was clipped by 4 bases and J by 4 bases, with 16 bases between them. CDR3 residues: CSVGGGHLGTEAFF. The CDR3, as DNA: TGCAGCGTTGGGGGCGGACATCTAGGCACTGAAGCTTTCTTT.

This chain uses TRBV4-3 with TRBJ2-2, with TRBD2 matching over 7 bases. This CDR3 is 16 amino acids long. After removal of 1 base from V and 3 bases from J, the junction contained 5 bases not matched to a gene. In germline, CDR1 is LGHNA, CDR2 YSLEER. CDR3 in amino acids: CASSQGGGRDTGELFF. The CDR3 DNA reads TGCGCCAGCAGCCAAGGAGGTGGGAGGGACACCGGGGAGCTGTTTTTT.